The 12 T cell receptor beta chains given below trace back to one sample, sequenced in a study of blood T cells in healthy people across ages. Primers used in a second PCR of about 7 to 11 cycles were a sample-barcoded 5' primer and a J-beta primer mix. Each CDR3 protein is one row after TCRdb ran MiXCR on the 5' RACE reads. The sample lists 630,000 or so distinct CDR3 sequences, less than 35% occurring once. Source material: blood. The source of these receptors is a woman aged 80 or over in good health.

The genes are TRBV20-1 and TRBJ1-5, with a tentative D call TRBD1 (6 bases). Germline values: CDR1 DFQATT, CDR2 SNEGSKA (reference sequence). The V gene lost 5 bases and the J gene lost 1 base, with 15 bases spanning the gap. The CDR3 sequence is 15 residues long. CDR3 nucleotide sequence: TGCAGTGCTCGGGACATCCGAATGAGCAATCAGCCCCAGCATTTT. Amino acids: CSARDIRMSNQPQHF.

CDR3 coding DNA: TGTGCCAGCAGCTCTAGGACTAGCGGGAGGGCGGTTGAGCAGTTCTTC. It yields the protein CASSSRTSGRAVEQFF. The chain has TRBV7-2 and TRBJ2-1; 15 positions agree with TRBD2. J gave up 9 bases and V 4 bases, and 7 bases lay outside the gene matches. The CDR3 sequence is 16 residues long. Germline V gene lookup returns CDR1 SGHTA and CDR2 FQGNSA.

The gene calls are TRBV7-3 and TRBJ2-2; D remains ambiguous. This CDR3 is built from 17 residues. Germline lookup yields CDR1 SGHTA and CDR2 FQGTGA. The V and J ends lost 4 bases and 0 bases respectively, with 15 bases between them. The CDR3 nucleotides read TGTGCCAGCAGCTCCCTAGGAGCCGGAACGAACACCGGGGAGCTGTTTTTT. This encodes CASSSLGAGTNTGELFF.

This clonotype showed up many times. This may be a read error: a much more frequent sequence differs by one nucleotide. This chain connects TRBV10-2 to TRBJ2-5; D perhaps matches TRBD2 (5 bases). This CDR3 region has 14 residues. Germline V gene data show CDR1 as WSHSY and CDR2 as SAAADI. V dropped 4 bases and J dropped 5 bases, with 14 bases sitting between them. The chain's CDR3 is CASSVSLRRETQYF. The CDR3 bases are TGCGCCAGCAGTGTATCCCTCAGGAGGGAGACCCAGTACTTC.

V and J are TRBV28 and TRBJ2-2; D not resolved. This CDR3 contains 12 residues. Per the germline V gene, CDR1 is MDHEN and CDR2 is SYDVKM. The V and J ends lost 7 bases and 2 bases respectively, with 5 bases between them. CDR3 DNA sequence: TGTGCCAGCAATACCAACACCGGGGAGCTGTTTTTT. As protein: CASNTNTGELFF.

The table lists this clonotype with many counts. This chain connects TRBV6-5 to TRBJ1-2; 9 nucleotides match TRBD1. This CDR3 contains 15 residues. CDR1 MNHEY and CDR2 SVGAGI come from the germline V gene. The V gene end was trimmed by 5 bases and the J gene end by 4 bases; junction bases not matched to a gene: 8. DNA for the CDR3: TGTGCCAGCAGTAGGGGGACAGGGAACGTCTATGGCTACACCTTC. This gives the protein CASSRGTGNVYGYTF.

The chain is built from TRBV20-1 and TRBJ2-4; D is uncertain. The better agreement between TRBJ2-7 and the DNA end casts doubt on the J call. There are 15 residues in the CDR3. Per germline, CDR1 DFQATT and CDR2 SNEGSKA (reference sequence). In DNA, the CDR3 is TGCAGTGCGCTCGATCTTTACTCGGAACCCTACGAGCAGTACTTC. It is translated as CSALDLYSEPYEQYF.

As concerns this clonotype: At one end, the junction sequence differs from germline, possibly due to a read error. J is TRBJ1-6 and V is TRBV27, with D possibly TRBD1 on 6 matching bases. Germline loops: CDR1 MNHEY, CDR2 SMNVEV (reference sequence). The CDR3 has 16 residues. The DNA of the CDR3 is TGTGCCGGCAGTCCCAGTGGGGGGCCTTTGGGTTCACCCCTCCACTTT. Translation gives CAGSPSGGPLGSPLHF.

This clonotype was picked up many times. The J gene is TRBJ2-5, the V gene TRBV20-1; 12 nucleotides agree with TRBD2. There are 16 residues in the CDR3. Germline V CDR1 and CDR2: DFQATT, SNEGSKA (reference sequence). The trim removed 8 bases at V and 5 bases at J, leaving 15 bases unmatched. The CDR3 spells CSLDPTSGGPGETQYF. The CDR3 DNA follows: TGCAGTTTGGACCCGACTAGCGGGGGCCCGGGGGAGACCCAGTACTTC.

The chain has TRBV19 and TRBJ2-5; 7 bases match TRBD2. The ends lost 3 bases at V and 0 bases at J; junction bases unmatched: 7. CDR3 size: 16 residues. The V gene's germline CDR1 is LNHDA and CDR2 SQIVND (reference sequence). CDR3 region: CASSIRDYQYQETQYF. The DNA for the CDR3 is TGTGCCAGTAGTATCCGGGACTACCAGTACCAAGAGACCCAGTACTTC.

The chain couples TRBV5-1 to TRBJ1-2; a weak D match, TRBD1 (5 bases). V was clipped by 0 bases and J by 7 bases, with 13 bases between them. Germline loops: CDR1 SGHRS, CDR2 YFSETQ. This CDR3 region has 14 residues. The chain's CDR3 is CASSLVRGVAGYTF. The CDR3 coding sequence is TGCGCCAGCAGCTTGGTTCGAGGGGTCGCTGGCTACACCTTC.

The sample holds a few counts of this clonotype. CDR3 sequence (DNA): TGCGCCAGCAGCCACCCCTCCCGGACCGGGGACCAGTACTTC. This codes for CASSHPSRTGDQYF. The chain uses TRBV4-1 and TRBJ2-7; D may match TRBD1 or TRBD2 (5 bases each). Germline V gene sequence: CDR1 MGHRA, CDR2 YSYEKL. This CDR3 is 14 amino acids long. The V and J ends lost 3 bases and 10 bases respectively, with 19 bases between them.